This TCR beta chain was documented in a study of T cells in Graves' hyperthyroidism and ophthalmopathy. Germline-derived CDR1 and CDR2 are SGHKS and YYEKEE (reference sequence). V shed 5 bases and J shed 3 bases, with 13 bases lying between them. The CDR3 spans 14 residues. Amplification targeted TCR beta CDR3 regions from RNA transcripts. During a first-round RT-PCR of the TCR CDR3, the HTBI primer set was used. Each CDR3 protein is one row after TCRdb ran MiXCR on the multiplex PCR reads. The sample lists 250,000 to 400,000 distinct CDR3 sequences, approximately 15% seen once, with around 32% in the top ten.

This TCR was recovered from a woman aged 35 to 49 with Graves' ophthalmopathy. The rearrangement joins TRBV5-5 to TRBJ2-3; D tentatively fits TRBD1 or TRBD2 (5 bases each). Specimen: blood. CDR3: CASRRGWGTDTQYF. CDR3 sequence (DNA): TGTGCCAGCAGGAGGGGTTGGGGGACAGATACGCAGTATTTT.